A single count supports the clone carrying this T cell receptor (beta chain). The CDR3 covers 14 residues. The germline CDR1 and CDR2 sequences are SGHRS and YFSETQ. Trimming cost V 2 bases and J 0 bases, with 8 bases left between them. This entry is derived from a study of blood T cell repertoires in COVID-19. Study at large: From T cells, B-cell-depleted T cells, or PBMCs came the material, which was cDNA or gDNA.

Original analysis: Reference gene primer amplification yielded estimated nucleated cell counts. Assay: immunoSEQ multiplex PCR; the TCRdb copy retains only in-frame clones and omits some. The DNA was the basis for D and trimming; V, J and clone size are from that table. Of 13,000 or so clones detected, approximately 91% appear once; the ten largest clones hold 12% to 15%. This TCR was recovered from a human donor in a cohort sampled during active COVID-19. The chain couples TRBV5-1 to TRBJ1-1; D unresolved. The sample consisted of peripheral blood. The CDR3 reads CASSFGQMNTEAFF. The CDR3 nucleotides are TGCGCCAGCAGCTTTGGGCAGATGAACACTGAAGCTTTCTTT.